The present entry profiles one T cell receptor beta chain with its context. Its specificity is not known. CDR1 LGHNT and CDR2 FRNRAP come from the germline V gene. The CDR3 is made up of 14 amino acids. The V end lost 1 base, the J end lost 8 bases, and 12 bases lay between the germline ends. The source of the sample is a study of cytomegalovirus exposure and HLA in healthy donors. Study in general: In a later analysis, the roughly 130 validation repertoires were reported to have used the same platform as the 550 to 850 first-cohort repertoires. Study findings and constraints: Roughly 170 TCR beta chains were listed as cytomegalovirus-associated.

Using immunoSEQ multiplex PCR, the repertoire was profiled, and TCRdb retains in-frame clones only, with some absent. In the table there are around 250,000 clones, 80% to 95% of which are singletons. The validation cohort, a group of 90 to 150 subjects, included the donors and was separate from the approximately 660-subject first cohort. The sample comprised PBMCs. The receptor comes from a woman younger than 45 in good health and CMV-seronegative. The V gene is TRBV12-5, the J gene TRBJ2-1, with D maybe TRBD1 (6 bases). CDR3 nucleotide sequence: TGTGCTAGTGGTTTGGCCAACAGGGACGATGAGCAGTTCTTC. It encodes CASGLANRDDEQFF.